This entry describes one T cell receptor (beta chain). This sample stems from a study of control samples from healthy donors and cancer patients. The repertoire was sequenced with immunoSEQ multiplex PCR; TCRdb's copy has only in-frame clones and lacks some. Seen here are approximately 82,000 clones, 93% observed once, and the top ten hold roughly 1.2%. Trimming removed 3 bases from V and 6 bases from J, with 11 bases in between. This CDR3 has 13 residues. CDR1 and CDR2 from the germline V gene are SGHNT and YENEEA. This chain uses TRBV11-3 with TRBJ1-2; D is uncertain. Material: PBMCs. This clonotype originated in a woman between 35 and 50 years old with lung cancer. The DNA for the CDR3 is TGTGCCAGCAGCTTCCTACAGTCAAATGGCTACACCTTC. Protein: CASSFLQSNGYTF.